This TCR beta chain emerged from a study of molecular identifiers for immune sequencing clone quantification. This clonotype has ten or more counts. The CDR3 contains 16 residues. Germline assignment: CDR1 PRHDT and CDR2 FYEKMQ (reference sequence). V dropped 0 bases and J dropped 5 bases, with 17 bases sitting between them. A single record per CDR3 protein comes from TCRdb applying MiXCR to the PCR reads. The sample carries approximately 9,000 distinct CDR3 sequences, about 15% recorded once. Sequencing libraries of naive CD8 cells derived from approximately 22,000 to 940,000 sorted cells with 10%, 30% or 50% RNA.

This TCR came from a human donor in good health. Some libraries in this study had Jurkat cell RNA spiked in. The sequenced sample was naive CD8+ T cells from blood, with Jurkat cell RNA spiked in. Subset in this sample: FACS-sorted CD8+CD4-CCR7+CD45RA+ naive T cells. The chain has TRBV13 and TRBJ2-7; D might be TRBD2 (5 bases). CDR3 nucleotide sequence: TGTGCCAGCAGCTTAGGCCTGGATAGCGTGATTCACGAGCAGTACTTC. Its protein is CASSLGLDSVIHEQYF.